Listed below are T cell receptor beta chains from one sample, sequenced in a study of T cell repertoires in cytomegalovirus infection. TCRdb passed the reads through MiXCR, listing each CDR3 protein once. The sample includes about 740,000 distinct CDR3 sequences, roughly 33% seen only once; the top ten take roughly 18%. Which antigens these TCRs recognize remains unknown. Sequenced here: cultured PBMCs, sampled from culture after CMV antigen stimulation. The receptors derive from a human donor in good health (CMV status not recorded). Some clones in this sample may be carry-over from other donors' samples. Each CDR3 is given without its conserved first and last residue. Each record gives: V gene, CDR3 protein.

>TRBV7-2
ASSGQTSGLAEQF
>TRBV12-3/TRBV12-4
ASSLAGQGTDTQY
>TRBV20-1
SASKQAEEQY
>TRBV7-2
ASSFGLSGEKLF
>TRBV7-8
ASSLDPTSSYEQY
>TRBV20-1
SVGRDDTDTQY
>TRBV7-2
ASSESRNTGELF
>TRBV6-5
ASSSDVWNTEAF
>TRBV10-3
AITQDRDYGYT
>TRBV20-1
SARGTSSLTDTQY
>TRBV12-3/TRBV12-4
ASLQETQY
>TRBV6-5
ASRLGGSYEQY
>TRBV6-1
ASSEGWGSNTEAF
>TRBV18
ASSPGPGDGYT
>TRBV7-2
ASSLGGNRYEQY
>TRBV7-6
ASSPAIVPYEQY
>TRBV4-1
ASSETGGKDKGYT
>TRBV28
ASIELGSGSNQPQH
>TRBV6-2/TRBV6-3
ASSPPLAGVADTQY
>TRBV20-1
SAGVGPRDTQY
>TRBV12-5
ASAGDSSIQY
>TRBV2
ASSERVSQRAF
>TRBV10-2
ASSEPSRLAGAYNEQF
>TRBV28
ASSSLGDTREKLF
>TRBV2
ASSEVFLGQY
>TRBV7-2
ASSYGLSSGRDTGELF
>TRBV4-1
ASSQNRDRAHEQY
>TRBV4-1
ASSLGSGGLPPYEQY
>TRBV5-1
ASSLDRGGNIQY
>TRBV7-2
ASSPGTSGGAVDTQY
>TRBV15
ATSRDPGQGYEQY
>TRBV5-6
ASSPEDSNYEQY
>TRBV19
ASSIVPGGQGNQPQH
>TRBV12-3/TRBV12-4
ASSKGANEQF
>TRBV7-2
ASSSELAGSYEQY
>TRBV27
ASSFSVGQPQH